These 31 T cell receptor beta chains originate from one sample sequenced in a study of cytomegalovirus exposure and HLA in healthy donors (dated by TCRdb to about 2017). Library preparation employed the immunoSEQ multiplex PCR assay. The multiplex PCR relied on a mix of 60 forward primers for TCR Vbeta segments and 13 reverse primers for TCR Jbeta segments. TCRdb stores this immuneACCESS table with in-frame sequences only. Part of the clones is absent; in the studies checked, under half of the shortfall reflects unresolved V genes, and no reason is known for the rest. Counted in this sample were about 200,000 clones; around 86% of them appeared once. Less than 3% of the sample rests with the top ten. The specimen sequenced was PBMCs. All receptors derive from a woman aged 40 to 50 in good health and CMV-seronegative.

The CDR3 bases are TGTGCCAGCAGCTTACTCTCCAGCTATGGCTACACCTTC. Translated: CASSLLSSYGYTF. V gene TRBV7-2 combines with J gene TRBJ1-2; D is unclear. The CDR3 contains 13 residues. The germline CDR1 and CDR2 sequences are SGHTA and FQGNSA. V was shortened by 2 bases and J by 4 bases, with 8 bases between the two germline ends.

The J gene is TRBJ2-1, the V gene TRBV19; D possibly corresponds to TRBD2 (6 bases). The CDR3 runs to 14 residues. Germline-derived CDR1 and CDR2 are LNHDA and SQIVND (reference sequence). Trimming removed 3 bases at V and 6 bases at J, with 12 bases between. The CDR3 here is CASSISGEVNEQFF. The CDR3 DNA follows: TGTGCCAGTAGTATCTCGGGGGAGGTCAATGAGCAGTTCTTC. The whole variable domain, filled in from reference TRBV19 and TRBJ2-1, reads DGGITQSPKYLFRKEGQNVTLSCEQNLNHDAMYWYRQDPGQGLRLIYYSQIVNDFQKGDIAEGYSVSREKKESFPLTVTSAQKNPTAFYLCASSISGEVNEQFFGPGTRLTVL.

V gene TRBV5-1 combines with J gene TRBJ1-6; D is undetermined. V was shortened by 0 bases and J by 10 bases, with 11 bases between the two germline ends. This CDR3 has 14 residues. CDR1 is SGHRS and CDR2 is YFSETQ in the germline V gene. Written as DNA, the CDR3 is TGCGCCAGCAGCTTGGCCAACGAGATGTCACCCCTCCACTTT. Translated: CASSLANEMSPLHF.

The chain couples TRBV28 to TRBJ1-2; 9 bases map to TRBD1. Germline trimming cut 6 bases from V and 8 bases from J; bases unmatched to any gene: 10. The CDR3 has 14 amino acids. Germline loops: CDR1 MDHEN, CDR2 SYDVKM. CDR3 sequence reads: CASSAGTGWIGYTF. The DNA for the CDR3 is TGTGCCAGCAGCGCCGGGACAGGGTGGATCGGCTACACCTTC.

This chain connects TRBV5-8 to TRBJ2-3; the D is unclear. Deletions cut 3 bases from V and 4 bases from J, with 15 bases between. The CDR3 has 15 residues. Germline V lookup: CDR1 SGHTS, CDR2 YDEGEE. CDR3 amino acids: CASSYSLTHADTQYF. The CDR3 DNA sequence: TGTGCCAGCAGCTACAGCCTCACACACGCAGATACGCAGTATTTT.

The V call is TRBV2, the J call TRBJ1-1; the D is unclear. Trimming left V 6 bases short and J 3 bases short, with 14 bases between. CDR1 is SNHLY, CDR2 FYNNEI, per germline. There are 14 residues in the CDR3. The CDR3 nucleotides read TGTGCCAGCAGAGTCCTAATTCCGGACACTGAAGCTTTCTTT. As protein: CASRVLIPDTEAFF.

The rearrangement links TRBV2 to TRBJ2-1, with a tentative D call TRBD1 (6 bases). This CDR3 is 13 amino acids long. Germline V gene sequence: CDR1 SNHLY, CDR2 FYNNEI. V shed 2 bases and J shed 10 bases, with 12 bases lying between them. CDR3 nucleotides: TGTGCCAGCAGTGAATTAGTGACAGGCGAGCAGTTCTTC. Translated: CASSELVTGEQFF.

The rearrangement uses TRBV5-1 and TRBJ1-1; TRBD1 matches 7 bases. The germline V gene has CDR1 SGHRS and CDR2 YFSETQ. With V trimmed by 8 bases and J by 0 bases, 7 bases remained unmatched. The CDR3 contains 14 residues. In nucleotides, the CDR3 is TGCGCCAGTCAGGGACAGCCTATGAACACTGAAGCTTTCTTT. This translates into CASQGQPMNTEAFF.

This clone showed up just a few times. V is TRBV7-9 and J is TRBJ2-6; TRBD1 matches at 7 bases. CDR3 length: 17 amino acids. V lost 5 bases, J lost 2 bases, and 9 bases stayed unmatched. Germline CDR1 is SEHNR and CDR2 is FQNEAQ (reference sequence). The CDR3 is CASSIQQGRPGANVLTF. CDR3 in DNA: TGTGCCAGCAGCATACAACAGGGGAGACCTGGGGCCAACGTCCTGACTTTC.

The V gene is TRBV7-9, the J gene TRBJ2-2, with unresolved D. Trimming shortened V by 6 bases and J by 0 bases, and 11 bases separated the two germline ends. The CDR3 loop spans 15 amino acids. The germline V gene encodes CDR1 SEHNR and CDR2 FQNEAQ (reference sequence). The CDR3 loop reads CASSPLAANTGELFF. The CDR3 region has the DNA TGTGCCAGCAGTCCCTTGGCGGCGAACACCGGGGAGCTGTTTTTT.

The J gene is TRBJ2-1, the V gene TRBV7-8; unclear D gene. The CDR3 has 12 amino acids. The V end lost 5 bases, the J end lost 9 bases, and 11 bases lay between the germline ends. The germline V gene has CDR1 SGHVS and CDR2 FQNEAQ. DNA for the CDR3: TGTGCCAGCAGCCGGAACCCAGGTGAGCAGTTCTTC. Its protein is CASSRNPGEQFF.

The chain couples TRBV5-6 to TRBJ2-7; 7 nucleotides align to TRBD1. Germline V gene lookup returns CDR1 SGHDT and CDR2 YYEEEE. Trimming cost V 2 bases and J 3 bases; bases outside gene matches: 8. There are 15 residues in the CDR3. CDR3 DNA sequence: TGTGCCAGCAGCTTTGTTTTAGGGGGCGGCTACGAGCAGTACTTC. Translation: CASSFVLGGGYEQYF.

The sample holds one count of this clone. This chain uses TRBV6-1 with TRBJ2-3; TRBD2 aligns across 10 bases. Germline V gives CDR1 MNHNS, CDR2 SASEGT. This CDR3 is built from 15 residues. The trim removed 6 bases at V and 3 bases at J, leaving 6 bases unmatched. The CDR3: CASREGSGRTDTQYF. The CDR3, as DNA: TGTGCCAGCAGGGAGGGTAGCGGGAGGACAGATACGCAGTATTTT.

This clone was seen just once. This chain links TRBV5-4 with TRBJ2-5, with TRBD1 as a possible D gene (6 bases). CDR3 length: 14 residues. The germline V and J ends were trimmed by 0 bases and 4 bases, with 10 bases remaining between them. Germline assignment: CDR1 SGHNT and CDR2 YYREEE (reference sequence). The chain's CDR3 is CASSLVGAGETQYF. The DNA for the CDR3 is TGTGCCAGCAGCTTGGTGGGGGCAGGAGAGACCCAGTACTTC.

This clone appeared a single time. The V and J genes are TRBV28 and TRBJ1-5; 7 positions agree with TRBD1. The CDR3 runs to 13 residues. V lost 10 bases and J lost 5; bases outside the gene matches: 8. Germline V gene data show CDR1 as MDHEN and CDR2 as SYDVKM. The CDR3 sequence is CATVGTVHQPQHF. CDR3 DNA sequence: TGTGCCACCGTAGGGACAGTACATCAGCCCCAGCATTTT. Using reference TRBV28 and TRBJ1-5 for the parts outside the CDR3, the full variable domain is DVKVTQSSRYLVKRTGEKVFLECVQDMDHENMFWYRQDPGLGLRLIYFSYDVKMKEKGDIPEGYSVSREKKERFSLILESASTNQTSMYLCATVGTVHQPQHFGDGTRLSIL.

The rearrangement uses TRBV2 and TRBJ2-1; unclear D gene. The V end lost 2 bases, the J end lost 0 bases, and 8 bases lay between the germline ends. CDR1 is SNHLY, CDR2 FYNNEI, per germline. This CDR3 has 15 amino acids. The CDR3 coding sequence is TGTGCCAGCAGTGAACGCACTGGCTCCTACAATGAGCAGTTCTTC. Translation gives CASSERTGSYNEQFF.

V is TRBV7-3 and J is TRBJ1-2; 8 nucleotides agree with TRBD1. Trimming removed 0 bases from V and 1 base from J; junction bases left unmatched: 16. This CDR3 has 20 residues. Germline V CDR1 and CDR2: SGHTA, FQGTGA. This CDR3 reads CASSLTAPSQPTGVNYGYTF. The CDR3 DNA reads as TGTGCCAGCAGCTTAACCGCCCCTTCCCAACCGACAGGGGTTAACTATGGCTACACCTTC.

The chain employs TRBV27 and TRBJ1-1, with D possibly TRBD1 on 5 matching bases. The V end was cut by 4 bases, the J end by 9 bases, with 18 bases between. The CDR3 length is 14 residues. The germline V gene encodes CDR1 MNHEY and CDR2 SMNVEV (reference sequence). CDR3 amino acids: CASSSPDRVGKAFF. CDR3 sequence (DNA): TGTGCCAGCAGTTCCCCCGACAGAGTCGGAAAAGCTTTCTTT.

The genes are TRBV2 and TRBJ1-2; no definite D call. The V gene's germline CDR1 is SNHLY and CDR2 FYNNEI. The CDR3 is made up of 14 amino acids. V was cut by 6 bases and J by 5 bases, with 16 bases left in between. The CDR3 DNA reads TGTGCCAGCAGCCGCGAGGCGAGAGGATATGGCTACACCTTC. It encodes CASSREARGYGYTF.

Here the CDR3 DNA reads TGCGCCAGCAGTGAGCCAGCGACCTACGAGCAGTACTTC. Its translation: CASSEPATYEQYF. This chain uses TRBV10-2 with TRBJ2-7; D gene ambiguous. Germline V gene sequence: CDR1 WSHSY, CDR2 SAAADI. V lost 2 bases and J lost 2, with 7 bases in between. This CDR3 region has 13 residues.

CDR3 residues: CASSYGTGSYEQYF. The CDR3 nucleotides read TGTGCCAGTAGTTACGGGACTGGCTCCTACGAGCAGTACTTC. The chain couples TRBV19 to TRBJ2-7; D perhaps matches TRBD2 (6 bases). There are 14 residues in the CDR3. The germline V gene encodes CDR1 LNHDA and CDR2 SQIVND (reference sequence). With 5 bases removed from V and 0 bases from J, the gap between germline ends came to 11 bases. Full variable domain (missing parts from reference TRBV19 and TRBJ2-7): DGGITQSPKYLFRKEGQNVTLSCEQNLNHDAMYWYRQDPGQGLRLIYYSQIVNDFQKGDIAEGYSVSREKKESFPLTVTSAQKNPTAFYLCASSYGTGSYEQYFGPGTRLTVT.

The chain employs TRBV10-3 and TRBJ2-2, with 8 bases identical to TRBD2. The CDR3 runs 15 residues. Germline trimming cut 6 bases from V and 4 bases from J; bases unmatched to any gene: 7. The germline V gene has CDR1 ENHRY and CDR2 SYGVKD. Written as DNA, the CDR3 is TGTGCCATCAGCGGACTAGCTCTTGCCACCGGGGAGCTGTTTTTT. Translation gives CAISGLALATGELFF.

The chain links TRBV19 to TRBJ1-5; 11 bases are a match to TRBD1. V lost 5 bases and J lost 0; bases outside the gene matches: 6. This CDR3 is built from 17 residues. Germline values: CDR1 LNHDA, CDR2 SQIVND (reference sequence). CDR3 in DNA: TGTGCCAGTAGTTTCGGGACAGGGGGTTATAGCAATCAGCCCCAGCATTTT. Its protein is CASSFGTGGYSNQPQHF.

The rearrangement links TRBV5-1 to TRBJ1-4; D might be TRBD1 (5 bases). The CDR3 loop spans 15 amino acids. V was clipped by 0 bases and J by 7 bases, with 13 bases between them. Germline V CDR1 and CDR2: SGHRS, YFSETQ. The CDR3 DNA sequence: TGCGCCAGCAGCTTGGCGGAGGGTGGGACTGAAAAACTGTTTTTT. Its protein product is CASSLAEGGTEKLFF.

The chain combines TRBV27 with TRBJ2-7; 7 bases match TRBD1. V shed 4 bases, J shed 0 bases, and the junction held 6 bases outside the gene matches. The CDR3 consists of 15 residues. The germline CDR1 and CDR2 sequences are MNHEY and SMNVEV (reference sequence). CDR3 sequence reads: CASSSAGTVSYEQYF. Written as DNA, the CDR3 is TGTGCCAGCAGTTCGGCCGGGACAGTCTCCTACGAGCAGTACTTC.

This clone was detected a few times. This chain links TRBV7-8 with TRBJ1-4; 10 nucleotides agree with TRBD1. Germline V gene lookup returns CDR1 SGHVS and CDR2 FQNEAQ. J gave up 8 bases and V 5 bases, and 8 bases lay outside the gene matches. This CDR3 is 15 amino acids long. The CDR3 is CASSNRQGAREKLFF. Here the CDR3 DNA reads TGTGCCAGCAGCAACCGACAGGGGGCGCGGGAAAAACTGTTTTTT.

In its sample, this clone was seen a few times. The CDR3 region has the DNA TGTGCCAGCGGCCCCCGGGTACAGCCCCAGCATTTT. Protein sequence: CASGPRVQPQHF. The chain joins TRBV28 to TRBJ1-5; D is ambiguous. The germline CDR1 and CDR2 sequences are MDHEN and SYDVKM. Deletions cut 8 bases from V and 7 bases from J, with 12 bases between. The CDR3 is 12 amino acids. The entire variable domain, with the rest obtained from reference TRBV28 and TRBJ1-5, is as follows: DVKVTQSSRYLVKRTGEKVFLECVQDMDHENMFWYRQDPGLGLRLIYFSYDVKMKEKGDIPEGYSVSREKKERFSLILESASTNQTSMYLCASGPRVQPQHFGDGTRLSIL.

The chain carries TRBV5-1 and TRBJ2-4, with TRBD1 matching 9 bases. J was trimmed by 5 bases and V by 4 bases; bases with no gene match: 7. In germline, CDR1 is SGHRS, CDR2 YFSETQ. The CDR3 totals 15 residues. This chain's CDR3 is CASSRGQGIENIQYF. The CDR3 nucleotides read TGCGCCAGCAGCCGCGGACAGGGGATTGAAAACATTCAGTACTTC. The full variable domain, rest sourced from reference TRBV5-1 and TRBJ2-4, is KAGVTQTPRYLIKTRGQQVTLSCSPISGHRSVSWYQQTPGQGLQFLFEYFSETQRNKGNFPGRFSGRQFSNSRSEMNVSTLELGDSALYLCASSRGQGIENIQYFGAGTRLSVL.

CDR3 sequence reads: CASSRSGRGGQYF. DNA of the CDR3: TGTGCCAGCAGCCGATCGGGTAGGGGCGGGCAGTACTTC. The chain recombines TRBV11-2 with TRBJ2-7; perhaps TRBD1 as D (5 bases). Looked up from germline, CDR1 is SGHAT and CDR2 is FQNNGV. Between the trimmed V and J ends, which lost 5 bases and 9 bases, there was a span of 17 bases. The CDR3 covers 13 residues.

This rearrangement joins TRBV7-9 to TRBJ2-1; 8 bases fit TRBD2. V lost 7 bases to trimming and J lost 6 bases; unmatched junction nucleotides: 5. The germline gives CDR1 SEHNR, CDR2 FQNEAQ (reference sequence). This CDR3 is built from 13 residues. Here the CDR3 DNA reads TGTGCCAGCATCGGGGGGGGGTTCAATGAGCAGTTCTTC. It specifies CASIGGGFNEQFF.

The rearrangement links TRBV7-2 to TRBJ2-2; the D gene is possibly TRBD1 (5 bases). The CDR3 sequence is 16 residues long. V was cut by 2 bases and J by 5 bases, with 15 bases left in between. CDR1 is SGHTA, CDR2 FQGNSA, per germline. In DNA form, the CDR3 reads TGTGCCAGCAGCTTAAACTGGGGCCCAACGACCGGGGAGCTGTTTTTT. It codes for CASSLNWGPTTGELFF.